This T cell receptor (beta chain) originates from a study of OX40 agonist ivuxolimab in advanced cancers. At the level of the study: At 0.01 to 10 mg/kg, ivuxolimab was administered intravenously to patients every 2 weeks. Under the entry rules, prior anti-PD-1, anti-PD-L1 or anti-CTLA-4 therapy was allowed, and approximately 40% had some.

Overall study results and limits: Relative to CD4+ cells, CD8+ T cells on average had more expanded clones.

Looked up from germline, CDR1 is LGHNA and CDR2 is YSLEER. The V gene lost 1 base and the J gene lost 14 bases, with 14 bases spanning the gap. The CDR3 covers 13 residues. Sampling of blood occurred at baseline, cycle 4 day 1, and cycle 7 day 1. As concerns this clone: Antigen: not known.

Sequencing used immunoSEQ multiplex PCR; TCRdb keeps in-frame clones, though not all of them. This table has roughly 89,000 clones, 86% appearing once. This chain connects TRBV4-3 to TRBJ1-4; D is perhaps TRBD1 (5 bases). The receptor's source is an adult with an advanced solid tumor such as melanoma, head and neck, liver or kidney cancer. The material was CD4+ or CD8+ T cells sorted from blood, obtained in a trial of the OX40 agonist ivuxolimab. This CDR3 is CASSQARGERLFF. CDR3 nucleotide sequence: TGCGCCAGCAGCCAAGCGAGGGGAGAAAGGCTGTTTTTT.